This T cell receptor beta chain was captured in a study of CD8 T cells in ankylosing spondylitis. Study-wide points: The study identified a TCR beta motif of under 10 highly homologous variants that appeared characteristic of ankylosing spondylitis blood.

This clonotype has a count of ten or more. Its antigen is still unknown. Via MiXCR, TCRdb re-called the 5' RACE reads, giving one row per CDR3 protein. This sample yields fewer than 550,000 distinct CDR3 sequences, of which 5.3% are seen a single time; roughly 3.3% belongs to the top ten. The specimen was blood, either unsorted or a sorted T cell fraction (not recorded which). The TCR comes from a male donor with ankylosing spondylitis.

For the CDR3, the DNA is TGTGCCAGCAGCGCCCCCGGACAGGGCCACTATGGCTACACCTTC. This codes for CASSAPGQGHYGYTF. The rearrangement joins TRBV9 to TRBJ1-2; 8 bases line up with TRBD1. CDR1 and CDR2 (germline): SGDLS, YYNGEE. V shed 3 bases and J 3 bases; nucleotides not matched to a gene: 7. This CDR3 has 15 residues.